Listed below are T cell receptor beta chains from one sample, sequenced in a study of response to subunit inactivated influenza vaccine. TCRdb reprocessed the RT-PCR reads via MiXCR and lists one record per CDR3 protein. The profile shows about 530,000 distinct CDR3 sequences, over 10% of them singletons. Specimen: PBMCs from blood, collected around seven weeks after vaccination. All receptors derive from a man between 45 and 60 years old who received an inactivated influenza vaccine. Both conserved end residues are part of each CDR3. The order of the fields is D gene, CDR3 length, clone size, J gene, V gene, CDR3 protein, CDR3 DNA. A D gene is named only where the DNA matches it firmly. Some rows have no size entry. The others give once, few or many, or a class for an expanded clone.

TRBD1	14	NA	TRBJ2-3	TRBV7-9	CASSLDFRGHTQYF	TGTGCCAGCAGCTTAGACTTCAGGGGGCATACGCAGTATTTT
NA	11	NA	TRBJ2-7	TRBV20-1	CSASGRSEQYF	TGCAGTGCTAGCGGGCGGAGCGAGCAGTACTTC
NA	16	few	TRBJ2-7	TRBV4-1	CASSQEGGDNTYEQYF	TGCGCCAGCAGCCAAGAAGGGGGGGACAATACCTACGAGCAGTACTTC
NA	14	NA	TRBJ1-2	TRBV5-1	CASSLLQGNYGYTF	TGCGCCAGCAGCTTACTACAGGGTAACTATGGCTACACCTTC
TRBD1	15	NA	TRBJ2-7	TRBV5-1	CASSLGDSGTGGKYF	TGCGCCAGCAGCTTGGGGGATTCCGGGACAGGGGGCAAGTACTTC
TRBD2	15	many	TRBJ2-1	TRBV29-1	CSVPGGRGAYNEQFF	TGCAGCGTCCCCGGGGGGAGAGGAGCCTACAATGAGCAGTTCTTC
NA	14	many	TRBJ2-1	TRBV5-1	CASSLGGPYNEQFF	TGCGCCAGCAGCTTGGGGGGGCCTTACAATGAGCAGTTCTTC
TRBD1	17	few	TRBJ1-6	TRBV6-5	CASSLGQLRVYNSPLHF	TGTGCCAGCAGTTTGGGACAGCTTCGAGTCTATAATTCACCCCTCCACTTT
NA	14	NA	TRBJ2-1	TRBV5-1	CASSFMGVNNEQFF	TGCGCCAGCAGCTTCATGGGGGTCAACAATGAGCAGTTCTTC
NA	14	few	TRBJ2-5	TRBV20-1	CSARDMADQETQYF	TGCAGTGCTAGAGATATGGCGGATCAAGAGACCCAGTACTTC
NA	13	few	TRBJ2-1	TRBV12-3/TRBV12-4	CASSWGGTFEQFF	TGTGCCAGCAGTTGGGGCGGGACGTTTGAGCAGTTCTTC
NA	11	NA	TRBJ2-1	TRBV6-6	CASSHGGEQFF	TGTGCCAGCAGCCACGGCGGTGAGCAGTTCTTC
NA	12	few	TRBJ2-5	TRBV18	CASSPGPETQYF	TGTGCCAGCTCACCAGGGCCCGAGACCCAGTACTTC
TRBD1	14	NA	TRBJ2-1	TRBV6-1	CASSAGTGGRRQFF	TGTGCCAGCAGCGCCGGGACAGGGGGTCGCAGACAGTTCTTC
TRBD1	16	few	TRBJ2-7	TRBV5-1	CASSLNRGPMAYEQYF	TGCGCCAGCAGCCTTAACAGGGGGCCCATGGCCTACGAGCAGTACTTC
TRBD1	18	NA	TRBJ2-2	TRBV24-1	CATSDTSGQGLNTGELFF	TGTGCCACCAGTGATACCTCGGGACAGGGATTGAACACCGGGGAGCTGTTTTTT
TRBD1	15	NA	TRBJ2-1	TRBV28	CASSPRQGEYNEQFF	TGTGCCAGCAGTCCTCGACAGGGGGAGTACAATGAGCAGTTCTTC
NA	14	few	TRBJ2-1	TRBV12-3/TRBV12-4	CASSFVSTDNEQFF	TGTGCCAGCAGTTTTGTCAGTACAGACAATGAGCAGTTCTTC
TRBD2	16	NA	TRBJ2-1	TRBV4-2	CASSHQYLRGEYEQFF	TGTGCCAGCAGCCATCAATATCTACGGGGGGAGTATGAGCAGTTCTTC
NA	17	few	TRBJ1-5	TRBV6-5	CASSYSSNSAGNQPQHF	TGTGCCAGCAGTTACTCGAGTAACAGTGCTGGCAATCAGCCCCAGCATTTT
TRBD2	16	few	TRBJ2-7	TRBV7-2	CASSSPVSGRRYEQYF	TGTGCCAGCAGCTCGCCCGTTAGCGGGAGGCGCTACGAGCAGTACTTC
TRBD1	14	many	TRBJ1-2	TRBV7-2	CASSLTGGNYGYTF	TGTGCCAGCAGCTTGACAGGGGGGAACTATGGCTACACCTTC
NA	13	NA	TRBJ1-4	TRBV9	CASSRSTDEKLFF	TGTGCCAGCAGCCGGAGCACGGACGAAAAACTGTTTTTT
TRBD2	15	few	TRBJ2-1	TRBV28	CASSDRDYQLHEQFF	TGTGCCAGCAGTGACCGGGACTACCAGCTCCATGAGCAGTTCTTC